Presented here are 29 T cell receptor beta chains from one specimen sequenced in a study of blood T cell repertoires in COVID-19. Using immunoSEQ multiplex PCR, the repertoire was profiled, and TCRdb retains in-frame clones only, with some absent. The repertoire holds around 130,000 clones, with about three quarters as singletons. The sequenced sample consisted of peripheral blood. The receptors originated from a middle-aged man with acute or convalescent COVID-19.

J is TRBJ1-2 and V is TRBV6-5, with 8 bases that match TRBD1. V was clipped by 4 bases and J by 4 bases; unmatched bases: 8. The CDR3 runs to 15 residues. Germline V lookup: CDR1 MNHEY, CDR2 SVGAGI. The DNA of the CDR3 is TGTGCCAGCAGTTTCCCGGGACAGGACCTCTATGGCTACACCTTC. Translation: CASSFPGQDLYGYTF.

The chain combines TRBV10-3 with TRBJ1-1; D remains unclear. The germline V gene has CDR1 ENHRY and CDR2 SYGVKD. V was shortened by 0 bases and J by 2 bases, with 10 bases between the two germline ends. The CDR3 covers 15 residues. The CDR3 coding sequence is TGTGCCATCAGTGAGTCGAGAGCTGATAACACTGAAGCTTTCTTT. Its translation: CAISESRADNTEAFF.

Concerning this clone itself: The junction departs from germline at one end; a sequencing error may be responsible. V is TRBV25-1 and J is TRBJ1-4, with D perhaps TRBD1 (5 bases). The CDR3 covers 13 residues. Germline V gene data show CDR1 as MGHDK and CDR2 as SYGVNS. CDR3 residues: CASGESGAVELFF. In nucleotides, the CDR3 is TGTGCCAGCGGTGAATCTGGGGCGGTGGAACTGTTTTTT.

The chain is built from TRBV5-8 and TRBJ1-1, with D possibly being TRBD1 (5 bases). Trimming removed 6 bases at V and 4 bases at J, with 13 bases between. The CDR3 contains 13 residues. Germline lookup yields CDR1 SGHTS and CDR2 YDEGEE. The CDR3 reads CASTPPGGTEAFF. The CDR3 DNA sequence: TGTGCCAGCACCCCCCCGGGGGGCACTGAAGCTTTCTTT. Drawing the rest from reference TRBV5-8 and TRBJ1-1, the complete variable domain is EAGVTQSPTHLIKTRGQQATLRCSPISGHTSVYWYQQALGLGLQFLLWYDEGEERNRGNFPPRFSGRQFPNYSSELNVNALELEDSALYLCASTPPGGTEAFFGQGTRLTVV.

The CDR3 spells CASRTGLYEQYF. CDR3 coding DNA: TGTGCCAGCCGGACAGGGCTGTACGAGCAGTACTTC. The V call is TRBV6-5, the J call TRBJ2-7; the match to TRBD1 covers 8 bases. V lost 8 bases to trimming and J lost 4 bases; unmatched junction nucleotides: 4. Looked up from germline, CDR1 is MNHEY and CDR2 is SVGAGI. This CDR3 has 12 amino acids.

V usage is TRBV5-1 and J usage is TRBJ1-1; D is possibly TRBD1 (5 bases). Germline V CDR1 and CDR2: SGHRS, YFSETQ. V was cut by 0 bases and J by 1 base, with 13 bases left in between. The CDR3 spans 16 residues. For the CDR3, the DNA is TGCGCCAGCAGCTTGGTTTTCGGGGGGAAGAACACTGAAGCTTTCTTT. It translates to CASSLVFGGKNTEAFF. The complete variable domain, with remaining parts taken from reference TRBV5-1 and TRBJ1-1, reads KAGVTQTPRYLIKTRGQQVTLSCSPISGHRSVSWYQQTPGQGLQFLFEYFSETQRNKGNFPGRFSGRQFSNSRSEMNVSTLELGDSALYLCASSLVFGGKNTEAFFGQGTRLTVV.

The chain has TRBV5-1 and TRBJ1-1; 8 bases match TRBD1. The V and J ends lost 1 base and 3 bases, in that order; junction bases with no gene match: 11. The CDR3 totals 17 residues. The germline gives CDR1 SGHRS, CDR2 YFSETQ. The CDR3 DNA sequence: TGCGCCAGCAGCTTGCTCCAACAGGGGGGGAAGCACACTGAAGCTTTCTTT. It specifies CASSLLQQGGKHTEAFF.

The rearrangement joins TRBV12-5 to TRBJ2-7; the match to TRBD1 covers 8 bases. This CDR3 is 13 amino acids long. From germline, CDR1 is LGHNT and CDR2 FRNRAP. Trimming at V came to 5 bases and at J to 6 bases, leaving 6 bases not matched to a gene. The DNA for the CDR3 is TGTGCTAGTGGTCTAGGACAGGGCGGCGAGCAGTACGTC. Its translation is CASGLGQGGEQYV.

The rearrangement uses TRBV5-5 and TRBJ1-5; no clear D. The CDR3 spans 16 residues. CDR1 is SGHKS, CDR2 YYEKEE, per germline (reference sequence). Trimming pared 3 bases from V and 1 base from J, leaving 14 bases between. The DNA for the CDR3 is TGTGCCAGCAGCTCAACAGCGGACCTGAGCAATCAGCCCCAGCATTTT. Its translation: CASSSTADLSNQPQHF.

In regard to this clone: This specimen includes other DNA sequences encoding the same CDR3. This chain links TRBV5-1 with TRBJ2-1, with 10 bases lining up with TRBD2. The CDR3 is 16 amino acids. V gave up 2 bases and J gave up 1 base; unmatched junction bases: 3. Germline-derived CDR1 and CDR2 are SGHRS and YFSETQ. Written as DNA, the CDR3 is TGCGCCAGCAGCTTTGGTAGCGGGGGGTCCTACAATGAGCAGTTCTTC. Translating gives CASSFGSGGSYNEQFF.

The chain couples TRBV12-5 to TRBJ1-1; D is uncertain. Trimming removed 0 bases at V and 3 bases at J, with 14 bases between. The CDR3 spans 16 residues. Germline V gives CDR1 LGHNT, CDR2 FRNRAP. CDR3 residues: CASGLVLSLHDTEAFF. The DNA of the CDR3 is TGTGCTAGTGGTTTGGTACTATCTCTCCACGACACTGAAGCTTTCTTT.

The rearrangement links TRBV29-1 to TRBJ1-2; TRBD1 matches 7 bases. Germline CDR1 SQVTM, CDR2 ANQGSEA. This CDR3 has 12 residues. With 4 bases clipped from V and 8 bases from J, the junction kept 7 bases outside the gene matches. CDR3 in DNA: TGCAGCGTTGTAGGGGGCGCGGGGGGCTACACCTTC. Its translation: CSVVGGAGGYTF. The full variable domain, with the rest looked up from reference TRBV29-1 and TRBJ1-2, is SAVISQKPSRDICQRGTSLTIQCQVDSQVTMMFWYRQQPGQSLTLIATANQGSEATYESGFVIDKFPISRPNLTFSTLTVSNMSPEDSSIYLCSVVGGAGGYTFGSGTRLTVV.

On this clone itself: Lacking the conserved final phenylalanine or tryptophan, this CDR3 likely reflects a read error. The limits of the CDR3 on the DNA are not certain, so only TCRdb's listed CDR3 is given. The V and J genes are TRBV5-3 and TRBJ1-2. TRBV5-3 belongs to the ORF category, with a function that is uncertain. Including both end residues, the CDR3 is 14 amino acids long. CDR3 sequence: CARSLIAGASRHLL.

The rearrangement links TRBV29-1 to TRBJ1-2; D is perhaps TRBD1 (6 bases). Per the germline V gene, CDR1 is SQVTM and CDR2 is ANQGSEA. V lost 4 bases and J lost 6, with 15 bases in between. CDR3 length equals 13 residues. Written as DNA, the CDR3 is TGCAGCGTTGCCCACCCAGGGGAGCATGGCTACACCTTC. It encodes CSVAHPGEHGYTF.

The chain has TRBV5-1 and TRBJ2-1, with 10 bases aligning to TRBD2. The CDR3 is 18 residues long. Looked up from germline, CDR1 is SGHRS and CDR2 is YFSETQ. V lost 5 bases, J lost 0 bases, and 11 bases stayed unmatched. CDR3 nucleotides: TGCGCCAGCAGGGCCCCTAGCGGGGGCTTTAGCTCCTACAATGAGCAGTTCTTC. It translates to CASRAPSGGFSSYNEQFF.

The chain links TRBV3-1 (or the pseudogene TRBV3-2) to TRBJ1-1; possible D gene TRBD1, 6 bases. Germline CDR1 and CDR2: LGHDT and YNNKEL (reference sequence). The CDR3 runs 14 residues. V lost 5 bases and J lost 4, with 14 bases in between. For the CDR3, the DNA is TGTGCCAGCAGCAAAACTTTGACAGGCACTGAAGCTTTCTTT. Translation: CASSKTLTGTEAFF.

This chain uses TRBV12-5 with TRBJ1-6; TRBD1 matches at 7 bases. Trimming at V came to 0 bases and at J to 4 bases, leaving 6 bases not matched to a gene. Germline lookup yields CDR1 LGHNT and CDR2 FRNRAP. This CDR3 region has 17 residues. The CDR3 nucleotides are TGTGCTAGTGGTTTGGTCACAGGGGTTACATATAATTCACCCCTCCACTTT. Encoded protein: CASGLVTGVTYNSPLHF.

This clone was counted only a few times. The chain joins TRBV5-4 to TRBJ2-1; the D is unclear. The CDR3 contains 14 residues. The ends were cut back, 4 bases at V and 5 bases at J, with 13 bases in the middle. Germline loops: CDR1 SGHNT, CDR2 YYREEE (reference sequence). The CDR3 protein is CASSLDTDHNEQFF. CDR3 nucleotide sequence: TGTGCCAGCAGCCTCGACACGGATCACAATGAGCAGTTCTTC.

This clone was recorded only once. CDR3 sequence: CASTQTGGTEAFF. CDR3 bases: TGTGCCAGCACCCAGACAGGGGGGACTGAAGCTTTCTTT. The J gene is TRBJ1-1, the V gene TRBV11-2, with 9 bases matching TRBD1. Germline assignment: CDR1 SGHAT and CDR2 FQNNGV. There are 13 residues in the CDR3. V shed 7 bases and J 5 bases; nucleotides not matched to a gene: 5.

This clone was seen a single time. CDR3 amino acids: CATHPRGANYGYTF. CDR3 coding DNA: TGTGCCACCCATCCGCGGGGGGCCAATTATGGCTACACCTTC. The rearrangement uses TRBV19 and TRBJ1-2; TRBD1 is a possible D gene (6 bases). Trimming left V 10 bases short and J 5 bases short, with 20 bases between. Germline V gene sequence: CDR1 LNHDA, CDR2 SQIVND (reference sequence). The CDR3 has 14 amino acids.

This chain links TRBV30 with TRBJ2-3; 8 bases align to TRBD2. CDR1 and CDR2 (germline): GTSNPN, SVGIG (reference sequence). V was pared by 3 bases and J by 0 bases, with 2 bases of the junction left unmatched. The CDR3 totals 14 residues. The CDR3 nucleotides are TGTGCCTGGAGGTCGGGGGGGAGCACAGATACGCAGTATTTT. As protein: CAWRSGGSTDTQYF.

The chain has TRBV11-2 and TRBJ2-1; TRBD2 might be the D (6 bases). Trimming took 3 bases from V and 10 from J, leaving 13 bases between them. CDR3 size: 13 residues. CDR1 and CDR2 from the germline V gene are SGHAT and FQNNGV. CDR3 coding DNA: TGTGCCAGCAGCTTCCGCCCTGGGGGGGAGCAGTTCTTC. The encoded protein is CASSFRPGGEQFF.

The chain links TRBV7-2 to TRBJ2-7, with a possible D match to TRBD2 (5 bases). Germline values: CDR1 SGHTA, CDR2 FQGNSA. This CDR3 region has 13 residues. V dropped 5 bases and J dropped 2 bases, with 10 bases sitting between them. In DNA, the CDR3 is TGTGCCAGCAGCAAATACGGGACCTACGAGCAGTACTTC. This codes for CASSKYGTYEQYF.

The chain employs TRBV4-1 and TRBJ2-7, with TRBD1 matching 7 bases. The J segment lost 4 bases and the V segment lost 1 base, leaving 10 bases of the junction unmatched. The length of the CDR3 is 16 residues. Germline V lookup: CDR1 MGHRA, CDR2 YSYEKL. The CDR3 bases are TGCGCCAGCAGCCAAGGTGAGGGGGCCCCATCGTACGAGCAGTACGTC. Translated, it gives CASSQGEGAPSYEQYV.

This chain connects TRBV5-4 to TRBJ2-6; perhaps TRBD2 as D (6 bases). CDR1 and CDR2 (germline): SGHNT, YYREEE (reference sequence). With 2 bases removed from V and 0 bases from J, the gap between germline ends came to 12 bases. The CDR3 is made up of 17 amino acids. The CDR3 loop is CASSFGGAFSGANVLTF. DNA of the CDR3: TGTGCCAGCAGCTTTGGCGGGGCCTTCTCTGGGGCCAACGTCCTGACTTTC.

V usage is TRBV30 and J usage is TRBJ1-1, with D maybe TRBD1 (5 bases). Trimming removed 2 bases at V and 4 bases at J, with 11 bases between. The CDR3 covers 13 residues. Germline values: CDR1 GTSNPN, CDR2 SVGIG (reference sequence). The DNA for the CDR3 is TGTGCCTGGAGTCGGGGGAAACCCACTGAAGCTTTCTTT. Translated, it gives CAWSRGKPTEAFF.

The chain couples TRBV24-1 to TRBJ1-4; TRBD1 agrees at 8 bases. CDR3 length equals 15 residues. V was clipped by 4 bases and J by 8 bases; unmatched bases: 8. CDR1 KGHDR and CDR2 SFDVKD come from the germline V gene. The CDR3 protein is CATSEQGARGEKLFF. The CDR3, as DNA: TGTGCCACCAGTGAGCAGGGGGCCCGAGGAGAAAAACTGTTTTTT.

The chain employs TRBV2 and TRBJ1-5; TRBD1 might be the D (5 bases). The germline V and J ends were trimmed by 4 bases and 0 bases, with 10 bases remaining between them. CDR3 length: 15 amino acids. Germline values: CDR1 SNHLY, CDR2 FYNNEI. In DNA form, the CDR3 reads TGTGCCAGCAGTGCGTCAGGGATTAGCAATCAGCCCCAGCATTTT. Amino acid sequence: CASSASGISNQPQHF.

The genes are TRBV6-5 and TRBJ1-1; 9 bases are a match to TRBD1. This CDR3 has 11 residues. Germline V gives CDR1 MNHEY, CDR2 SVGAGI. V shed 6 bases, J shed 14 bases, and the junction held 7 bases outside the gene matches. CDR3 sequence: CASRVDRGEFF. CDR3 bases: TGTGCCAGCAGGGTGGACAGGGGAGAATTCTTT.